This T cell receptor beta chain is from a study of control samples from healthy donors and cancer patients. The germline V gene encodes CDR1 SGHVS and CDR2 FQNEAQ. V was pared by 3 bases and J by 4 bases, with 3 bases between. CDR3 length: 12 residues. Assay used: immunoSEQ multiplex PCR; TCRdb lists only in-frame clones, some missing. This table has approximately 210,000 clones, about 90% appearing once. Material: blood. V usage is TRBV7-8 and J usage is TRBJ1-4, with D unresolved. The sequence was collected from a man younger than 45 in good health. The CDR3 coding sequence is TGTGCCAGCAGCTTTTTTAATGAAAAACTGTTTTTT. It encodes CASSFFNEKLFF.